These 12 T cell receptor beta chains came from one sample sequenced in a study of shared T cell receptors in the human thymus. This table comes from immunoSEQ multiplex PCR, and its TCRdb copy is limited to in-frame clones, with some not included. Of about 380,000 clones listed, over 90% are singletons. Sequenced: thymocytes. All receptors come from a human donor.

The CDR3 DNA reads as TGTGCCAGCGCCCCAGAACGACAGGTCCATTACAATCAGCCCCAGCATTTT. This sequence encodes CASAPERQVHYNQPQHF. The rearrangement uses TRBV28 and TRBJ1-5; maybe TRBD1 (6 bases). Germline CDR1 reads MDHEN; CDR2 reads SYDVKM. This CDR3 region has 17 residues. The V gene lost 8 bases and the J gene lost 3 bases, with 23 bases spanning the gap.

The chain combines TRBV6-1 with TRBJ2-7, with 13 bases matching TRBD2. Germline CDR1 reads MNHNS; CDR2 reads SASEGT. The CDR3 contains 17 residues. The J segment lost 0 bases and the V segment lost 4 bases, leaving 6 bases of the junction unmatched. CDR3 sequence (DNA): TGTGCCAGCAGTGGTCGCCGGACTAGCGGGAGCTCCTACGAGCAGTACTTC. Encoded protein: CASSGRRTSGSSYEQYF.

The chain is built from TRBV15 and TRBJ2-7; weak D call: TRBD2 (6 bases). Germline CDR1 LNHNV, CDR2 YYDKDF (reference sequence). This CDR3 has 17 amino acids. V shed 4 bases and J shed 5 bases, with 24 bases lying between them. The CDR3 loop reads CATSKSAGTPAGDEQYF. The CDR3 DNA is TGTGCCACCAGCAAAAGTGCCGGGACTCCTGCCGGGGACGAGCAGTACTTC. Full variable domain (remainder filled in from reference TRBV15 and TRBJ2-7): DAMVIQNPRYQVTQFGKPVTLSCSQTLNHNVMYWYQQKSSQAPKLLFHYYDKDFNNEADTPDNFQSRRPNTSFCFLDIRSPGLGDTAMYLCATSKSAGTPAGDEQYFGPGTRLTVT.

The chain couples TRBV6-5 to TRBJ2-7; weak D call: TRBD1 (5 bases). V lost 7 bases to trimming and J lost 7 bases, with 23 bases between them. This CDR3 has 15 residues. In germline, CDR1 is MNHEY, CDR2 SVGAGI. DNA of the CDR3: TGTGCCAGCAATTCCCTAAAGGGGCCCGGCGTGGAGCAGTACTTC. Its protein is CASNSLKGPGVEQYF.

The CDR3 coding sequence is TGTGCCAGCAGTTTATATTGGACAGGGGATTTGGACAGTGGCTACACCTTC. It encodes CASSLYWTGDLDSGYTF. V gene TRBV27 combines with J gene TRBJ1-2, with 9 bases matching TRBD1. Germline lookup yields CDR1 MNHEY and CDR2 SMNVEV (reference sequence). The CDR3 loop spans 17 amino acids. V lost 1 base, J lost 7 bases, and 13 bases stayed unmatched.

The count of this clone is one. This same CDR3 is encoded by further DNA sequences in the sample. V and J are TRBV11-2 and TRBJ2-3; D unclear. Germline V gene data show CDR1 as SGHAT and CDR2 as FQNNGV. The ends were cut back, 6 bases at V and 3 bases at J, with 7 bases in the middle. CDR3 size: 12 residues. The CDR3 loop reads CASSLGTDTQYF. In DNA, the CDR3 is TGTGCCAGCAGTTTGGGGACAGATACGCAGTATTTT. The full variable domain, with the rest looked up from reference TRBV11-2 and TRBJ2-3, is EAGVAQSPRYKIIEKRQSVAFWCNPISGHATLYWYQQILGQGPKLLIQFQNNGVVDDSQLPKDRFSAERLKGVDSTLKIQPAKLEDSAVYLCASSLGTDTQYFGPGTRLTVL.

CDR3 loop: CASSQRGLGEQYF. In nucleotides, the CDR3 is TGCGCCAGCAGCCAAAGAGGGTTAGGGGAGCAGTACTTC. The rearrangement joins TRBV4-3 to TRBJ2-7; tentatively, D is TRBD2 (5 bases). Germline assignment: CDR1 LGHNA and CDR2 YSLEER. This CDR3 region has 13 residues. Trimming stripped 2 bases from V and 7 bases from J, with 12 bases between.

The chain couples TRBV5-1 to TRBJ2-7, with D unclear. V shed 4 bases and J shed 3 bases, with 5 bases lying between them. CDR3 length: 11 amino acids. CDR1 is SGHRS and CDR2 is YFSETQ in the germline V gene. This chain's CDR3 is CASSMDYEQYF. CDR3 nucleotides: TGCGCCAGCAGCATGGACTACGAGCAGTACTTC.

V usage is TRBV7-9 and J usage is TRBJ2-5; D not certain. This CDR3 has 11 residues. Trimming removed 2 bases from V and 3 bases from J, with 1 base in between. CDR1 is SEHNR, CDR2 FQNEAQ, per germline (reference sequence). This CDR3 is CASSLKETQYF. CDR3 in DNA: TGTGCCAGCAGCTTAAAAGAGACCCAGTACTTC. The whole variable domain, filled in from reference TRBV7-9 and TRBJ2-5, reads DTGVSQNPRHKITKRGQNVTFRCDPISEHNRLYWYRQTLGQGPEFLTYFQNEAQLEKSRLLSDRFSAERPKGSFSTLEIQRTEQGDSAMYLCASSLKETQYFGPGTRLLVL.

This chain connects TRBV10-3 to TRBJ2-5, with TRBD1 identical over 7 bases. V lost 1 base and J lost 6; bases outside the gene matches: 11. Germline V gives CDR1 ENHRY, CDR2 SYGVKD. The CDR3 totals 16 residues. The chain's CDR3 is CAISEFDRDGPKTQYF. The CDR3 nucleotides read TGTGCCATCAGTGAGTTCGACAGGGACGGACCCAAGACCCAGTACTTC.

This rearrangement joins TRBV6-6 to TRBJ2-7; 8 positions match TRBD2. The ends lost 6 bases at V and 2 bases at J; junction bases unmatched: 6. The CDR3 has 14 residues. From germline, CDR1 is MNHNY and CDR2 SVGAGI (reference sequence). The CDR3 region has the DNA TGTGCCAGCAGAAATAGCGGGAACGCCTACGAGCAGTACTTC. As protein: CASRNSGNAYEQYF.

The rearrangement uses TRBV27 and TRBJ2-7, with D perhaps TRBD2 (6 bases). V shed 5 bases and J shed 1 base, with 9 bases lying between them. Looked up from germline, CDR1 is MNHEY and CDR2 is SMNVEV (reference sequence). This CDR3 has 13 amino acids. CDR3 protein: CASSETRSYEQYF. CDR3 coding DNA: TGTGCCAGCAGTGAGACTAGATCCTACGAGCAGTACTTC.